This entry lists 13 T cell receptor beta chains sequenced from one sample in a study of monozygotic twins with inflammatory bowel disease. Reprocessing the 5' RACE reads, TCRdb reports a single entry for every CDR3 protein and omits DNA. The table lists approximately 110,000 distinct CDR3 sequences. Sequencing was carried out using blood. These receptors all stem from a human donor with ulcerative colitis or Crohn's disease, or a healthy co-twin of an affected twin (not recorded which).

CDR3 amino acids: CASSSSLLGDEQFF. V gene TRBV7-9 combines with J gene TRBJ2-1; TCRdb designates TRBD2, a call that cannot be tested without DNA. CDR1 and CDR2 from the germline V gene are SEHNR and FQNEAQ (reference sequence). The CDR3 has 14 amino acids.

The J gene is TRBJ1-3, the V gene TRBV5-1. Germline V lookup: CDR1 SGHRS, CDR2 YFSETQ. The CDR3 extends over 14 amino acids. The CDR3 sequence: CASSPRNSGNTIYF.

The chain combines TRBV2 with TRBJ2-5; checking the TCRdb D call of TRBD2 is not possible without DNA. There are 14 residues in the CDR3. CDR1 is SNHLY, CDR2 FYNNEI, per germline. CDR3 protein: CASRLAGDQETQYF.

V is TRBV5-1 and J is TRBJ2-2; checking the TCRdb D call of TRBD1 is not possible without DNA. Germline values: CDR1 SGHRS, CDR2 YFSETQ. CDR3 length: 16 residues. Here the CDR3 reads CASSLVQGTNTGELFF.

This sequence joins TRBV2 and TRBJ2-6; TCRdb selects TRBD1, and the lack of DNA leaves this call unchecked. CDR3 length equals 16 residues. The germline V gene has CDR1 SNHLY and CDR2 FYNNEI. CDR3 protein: CASTQDGNSGANVLTF. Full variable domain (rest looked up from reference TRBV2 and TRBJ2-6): EPEVTQTPSHQVTQMGQEVILRCVPISNHLYFYWYRQILGQKVEFLVSFYNNEISEKSEIFDDQFSVERPDGSNFTLKIRSTKLEDSAMYFCASTQDGNSGANVLTFGAGSRLTVL.

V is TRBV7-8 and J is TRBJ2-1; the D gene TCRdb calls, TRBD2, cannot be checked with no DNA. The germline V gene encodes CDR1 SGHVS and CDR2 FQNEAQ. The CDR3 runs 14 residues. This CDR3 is CASILAGPYNEQFF.

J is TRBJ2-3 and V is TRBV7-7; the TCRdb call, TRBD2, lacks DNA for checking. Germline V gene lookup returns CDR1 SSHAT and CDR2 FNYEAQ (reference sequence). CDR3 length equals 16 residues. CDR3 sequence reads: CASSLGGGSGGDTQYF.

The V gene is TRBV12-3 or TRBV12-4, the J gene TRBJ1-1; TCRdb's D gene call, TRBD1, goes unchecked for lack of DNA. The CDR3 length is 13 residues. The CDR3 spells CASRTNRRPKAFF.

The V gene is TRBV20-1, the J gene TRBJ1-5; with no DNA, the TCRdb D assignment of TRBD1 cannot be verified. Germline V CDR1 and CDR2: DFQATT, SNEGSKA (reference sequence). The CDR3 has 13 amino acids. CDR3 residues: CSASPGGRQPQHF.

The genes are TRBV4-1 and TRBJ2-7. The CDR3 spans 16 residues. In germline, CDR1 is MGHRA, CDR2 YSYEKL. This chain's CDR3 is CASSQVELSSSYEQYF.

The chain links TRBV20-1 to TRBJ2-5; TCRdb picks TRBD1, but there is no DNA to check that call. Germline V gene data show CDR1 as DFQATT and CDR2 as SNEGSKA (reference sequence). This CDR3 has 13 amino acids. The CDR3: CSALTGVGETQYF.

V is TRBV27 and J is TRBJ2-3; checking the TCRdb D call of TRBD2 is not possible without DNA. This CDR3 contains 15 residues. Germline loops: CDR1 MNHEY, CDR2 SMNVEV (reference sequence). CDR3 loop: CASSRYGGGTDTQYF.

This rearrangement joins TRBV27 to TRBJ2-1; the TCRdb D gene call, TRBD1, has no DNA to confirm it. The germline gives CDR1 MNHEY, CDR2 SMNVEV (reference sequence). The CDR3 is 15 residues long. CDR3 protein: CASSKSGTGFIEQFF.